Given below is one TCR beta chain in context. The target of this receptor is not known. The record has no base qualities; no much larger clone is one base away. The sample comes from a study of blood T cell repertoires in COVID-19 (dated by TCRdb to about 2020). A note on the overall study: Samples from collaborators originated in the United States, Italy and Spain and spanned both the acute and convalescent phases of COVID-19. The samples were drawn from two sources: the first 160 participants of the ongoing ImmuneRACE study, and 1,200 or so subjects contributed by 6 global collaborators. Where available, HLA class I and class II types were obtained from metadata supplied by the sample provider rather than from assay-based typing. The dataset comprised deeply sampled blood TCRbeta repertoires from subjects exposed to, actively infected with, or recovered from COVID-19. Nearly every sample came with metadata listing a de-identified subject ID, COVID-19 status, age in years and sex. The repertoires were released in a freely available public database intended as a resource for research on the immune response to SARS-CoV-2. The material from the prospective study consisted of cDNA or gDNA derived from T cells, B-cell-depleted T cells, or PBMCs.

Counted from cysteine to phenylalanine, this CDR3 has 19 amino acids. The kept DNA is CDR3 alone, 57 bases in frame from the first base. V is pruned by 5 bases and J by 0 bases, leaving 7 bases of the junction without a gene match. As encoded in the germline V gene (reference sequence), CDR1 is SEHNR while CDR2 is FQNEAQ. Enrolling through a virtual design, the prospective study's participants ranged in age from roughly 18 to 100 years and lived across 24 United States geographic areas. In the prospective study, cohorts were assigned on the basis of participant-reported clinical history obtained from a screening survey and a study questionnaire. Recovered participants in ImmuneRACE Cohort 3 were defined by two consecutive negative NP/OP PCR tests, clearance by a healthcare professional, or resolution of symptoms. In the prospective study, mobile phlebotomists collected whole blood, serum and a nasopharyngeal or oropharyngeal swab from each participant. Additional blood draws and questionnaires over an approximately 2-month period could optionally be provided by prospective study participants. Blood samples from the prospective study were shipped frozen or at room temperature prior to DNA extraction.

What the work shows at the level of the full study, not this receptor alone: Clinical and demographic metadata were provided uncurated, with the amount varying by source and participant.

TCRbeta CDR3 regions were amplified from genomic DNA by means of the immunoSEQ Assay, a bias-controlled multiplex PCR. As for the original processing: Within the assay, amplification of reference gene primers was used to estimate how many nucleated cells each sample contained. To quantify the absolute abundance of each unique TCRbeta CDR3 rearrangement, sequence reads were collapsed and filtered. For each sample, productive Simpson clonality was calculated by taking the square root of Simpson's diversity index across productive rearrangements. TCRdb mirrors the immuneACCESS table, restricted to in-frame sequences. Some clones are absent from its copies; in checked studies, under half trace to an unresolved V gene, and the reason for the others is unknown. D and trimming come from the DNA, and the V and J calls and clone size come from that table. The sample includes 300,000 to 400,000 clones, with around 87% observed a single time. Approximately 1% of the sample rests with the top ten.

Recombination joined TRBV7-9 with TRBJ2-2, with 15 central nucleotides matching TRBD2. The sample consisted of PBMCs or T cells enriched from blood (not recorded which). The TCR sequence derives from a man aged 18-30 years who had recovered from COVID-19. Here is the DNA: TGTGCCAGCAGCCCACTCGGGACTAGCGGGGGGTCGAACACCGGGGAGCTGTTTTTT. Its coded protein is CASSPLGTSGGSNTGELFF. The full variable domain, with segments outside the CDR3 supplied by the reference TRBV7-9 and TRBJ2-2 proteins, appears as DTGVSQNPRHKITKRGQNVTFRCDPISEHNRLYWYRQTLGQGPEFLTYFQNEAQLEKSRLLSDRFSAERPKGSFSTLEIQRTEQGDSAMYLCASSPLGTSGGSNTGELFFGEGSRLTVL.